This passage covers 10 T cell receptor beta chains from one sample sequenced in a study of blood T cell repertoires in COVID-19. Profiled with immunoSEQ multiplex PCR; TCRdb holds only in-frame clones, not every one. The repertoire includes about 180,000 clones, 86% of them detected once, and more than 7.5% sits in the top ten. The sample comprised PBMCs or T cells enriched from blood (not recorded which). The receptor set was obtained from a woman in her 30s who had recovered from COVID-19.

This clone was counted once. The genes are TRBV6-5 and TRBJ2-7; a weak D match, TRBD1 (5 bases). V lost 4 bases and J lost 4, with 8 bases in between. The CDR3 is 12 residues long. Germline V gives CDR1 MNHEY, CDR2 SVGAGI. CDR3 sequence (DNA): TGTGCCAGCAGTTTTACAGGTTACGAGCAGTACTTC. It specifies CASSFTGYEQYF.

The V and J genes are TRBV18 and TRBJ1-6; 10 bases are a match to TRBD1. CDR1 is KGHSH and CDR2 is LQKENI in the germline V gene. CDR3 length: 14 amino acids. J lost 8 bases, V lost 6 bases, and 4 bases had no gene match. The CDR3 sequence is CASSRQGADSPLHF. Here the CDR3 DNA reads TGTGCCAGCTCGCGACAGGGGGCGGATTCACCCCTCCACTTT.

The rearrangement joins TRBV25-1 to TRBJ1-2, with D unclear. CDR1 and CDR2 from the germline V gene are MGHDK and SYGVNS. CDR3 length: 15 residues. V was shortened by 7 bases and J by 6 bases, with 21 bases between the two germline ends. CDR3 protein: CASNTNEGGLHGYTF. The CDR3 DNA reads TGTGCCAGCAATACGAACGAGGGAGGGCTTCATGGCTACACCTTC.

This rearrangement joins TRBV4-2 to TRBJ2-2, with D uncertain. The CDR3 is 15 amino acids. Trimming left V 0 bases short and J 0 bases short, with 5 bases between. CDR1 and CDR2 (germline): LGHNA, YNFKEQ. The CDR3 DNA follows: TGTGCCAGCAGCCAAGATGAGACGAACACCGGGGAGCTGTTTTTT. Protein: CASSQDETNTGELFF.

The chain uses TRBV5-1 and TRBJ2-7, with 7 bases identical to TRBD1. The CDR3 length is 14 residues. Germline CDR1 SGHRS, CDR2 YFSETQ. V shed 2 bases, J shed 4 bases, and the junction held 6 bases outside the gene matches. The CDR3 region is CASSFETGPYEQYF. DNA of the CDR3: TGCGCCAGCAGCTTTGAGACAGGGCCGTACGAGCAGTACTTC.

This chain links TRBV18 with TRBJ2-3, with 8 positions matching TRBD2. This CDR3 has 16 residues. Germline loops: CDR1 KGHSH, CDR2 LQKENI. V shed 0 bases, J shed 0 bases, and the junction held 2 bases outside the gene matches. CDR3 loop: CASSPPSSGSTDTQYF. The CDR3 nucleotides are TGTGCCAGCTCACCACCCTCTAGCGGGAGCACAGATACGCAGTATTTT.

V is TRBV3-1 (or the pseudogene TRBV3-2) and J is TRBJ2-1, with 8 bases fitting TRBD2. The CDR3 has 14 residues. V dropped 7 bases and J dropped 7; count of bases not matched to a gene: 9. Germline-derived CDR1 and CDR2 are LGHDT and YNNKEL (reference sequence). CDR3 amino acids: CASKIAGRGNEQFF. DNA for the CDR3: TGTGCCAGCAAAATAGCGGGACGAGGGAATGAGCAGTTCTTC.

The chain uses TRBV28 and TRBJ2-1; 11 bases map to TRBD2. Germline V CDR1 and CDR2: MDHEN, SYDVKM. The CDR3 has 16 amino acids. With V trimmed by 4 bases and J by 5 bases, 7 bases remained unmatched. The CDR3 spells CASSWEGLAEHNEQFF. CDR3 DNA sequence: TGTGCCAGCAGTTGGGAGGGACTAGCGGAGCACAATGAGCAGTTCTTC.

The genes are TRBV4-1 and TRBJ2-2, with 11 nucleotides matching TRBD2. V was pared by 3 bases and J by 2 bases, with 5 bases of the junction left unmatched. This CDR3 contains 17 residues. CDR1 is MGHRA and CDR2 is YSYEKL in the germline V gene. The CDR3 sequence: CASSHGRLAGNTGELFF. The CDR3 coding sequence is TGCGCCAGCAGCCATGGTCGACTAGCGGGAAACACCGGGGAGCTGTTTTTT.

This clone was picked up one time. The CDR3 nucleotides are TGTGCCAGCAGCTTAAAACAGGGCAATGAGCAGTTCTTC. Encoded protein: CASSLKQGNEQFF. The chain has TRBV7-9 and TRBJ2-1; tentative D call: TRBD1 (6 bases). Per the germline V gene, CDR1 is SEHNR and CDR2 is FQNEAQ (reference sequence). Trimming cost V 2 bases and J 6 bases, with 8 bases left between them. The CDR3 runs to 13 residues.